The T cell receptor (beta chain) described here comes from a study of T-cell memory formation after mild COVID-19. Overall study findings and caveats: Clones that contracted from day 15 to 85 were balanced CD4/CD8, while later expanders leaned CD4+. Second-wave clones that peaked on day 37 lacked confirmed SARS-CoV-2 specificity.

This clonotype was observed many times. Its target is not known. MiXCR, applied by TCRdb to the 5' RACE reads, yields one record per CDR3 protein. Among some 250,000 distinct CDR3 sequences, more than 8% were seen once, and the ten largest hold approximately 20%. Per the germline V gene, CDR1 is SGHTA and CDR2 is FQGNSA. Trimming pared 3 bases from V and 9 bases from J, leaving 15 bases between. This CDR3 is 14 amino acids long. This chain connects TRBV7-2 to TRBJ2-1; D is perhaps TRBD1 (5 bases). This TCR derives from a man younger than 35 who had mild COVID-19 (a few samples of this study predate the infection). Cell type and time point are not known. Sequenced sample: PBMCs or a T cell subset sorted from them (not recorded which). The CDR3 coding sequence is TGTGCCAGCAGCTTTGGGGCTCGGTATACTGAGCAGTTCTTC. It yields the protein CASSFGARYTEQFF.